This T cell receptor (beta chain) was sequenced for a study of OX40 agonist ivuxolimab in advanced cancers. Study at large: Patients undergoing dose escalation presented with hepatocellular carcinoma, melanoma, renal cell or head and neck cancer. Patients with prior anti-PD-1, anti-PD-L1 or anti-CTLA-4 therapy were eligible; 35% to 50% had some.

The protocol was immunoSEQ multiplex PCR, while the TCRdb copy is restricted to in-frame clones and leaves out a portion. The sample contains around 67,000 clones, roughly 80% of which appear only once. With baseline, cycle 4 day 1, and cycle 7 day 1 as timepoints, blood was sampled. The CDR3 loop spans 15 amino acids. Germline CDR1 and CDR2: LNHNV and YYDKDF (reference sequence). Trimming pared 2 bases from V and 3 bases from J, leaving 13 bases between. The material was CD4+ or CD8+ T cells sorted from blood, obtained in a trial of the OX40 agonist ivuxolimab. The chain carries TRBV15 and TRBJ1-1, with a possible D match to TRBD1 (5 bases). The TCR was taken from an adult with an advanced solid tumor such as melanoma, head and neck, liver or kidney cancer. Here the CDR3 reads CATSRPGGEDTEAFF. DNA of the CDR3: TGTGCCACCAGCAGACCGGGGGGGGAAGACACTGAAGCTTTCTTT.